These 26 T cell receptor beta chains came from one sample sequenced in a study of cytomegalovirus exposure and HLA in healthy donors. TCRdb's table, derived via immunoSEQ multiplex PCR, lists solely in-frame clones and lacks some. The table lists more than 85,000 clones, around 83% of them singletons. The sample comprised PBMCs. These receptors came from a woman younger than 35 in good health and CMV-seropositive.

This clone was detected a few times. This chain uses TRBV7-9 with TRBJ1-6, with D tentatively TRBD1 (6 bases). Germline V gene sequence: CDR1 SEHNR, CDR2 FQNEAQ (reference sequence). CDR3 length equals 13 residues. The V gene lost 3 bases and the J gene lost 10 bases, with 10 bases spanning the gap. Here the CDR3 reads CASSFPGTSPLHF. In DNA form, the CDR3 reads TGTGCCAGCAGCTTTCCAGGGACATCACCCCTCCACTTT.

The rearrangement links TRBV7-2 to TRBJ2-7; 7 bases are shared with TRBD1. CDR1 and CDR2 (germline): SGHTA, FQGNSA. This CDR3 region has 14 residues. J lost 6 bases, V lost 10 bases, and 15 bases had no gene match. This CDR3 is CATSGPPKGAEQYF. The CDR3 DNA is TGTGCCACCTCGGGGCCCCCGAAGGGGGCCGAGCAGTACTTC.

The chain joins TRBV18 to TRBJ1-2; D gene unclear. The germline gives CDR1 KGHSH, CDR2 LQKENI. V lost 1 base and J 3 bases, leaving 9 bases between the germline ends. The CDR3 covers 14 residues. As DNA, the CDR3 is TGTGCCAGCTCACCACAGAGGAGCGACTATGGCTACACCTTC. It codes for CASSPQRSDYGYTF.

The CDR3 is CASHSVSTGATEAFF. Written as DNA, the CDR3 is TGTGCCAGCCATAGCGTTAGTACAGGGGCCACTGAAGCTTTCTTT. This rearrangement joins TRBV2 to TRBJ1-1; TRBD1 aligns across 7 bases. Germline loops: CDR1 SNHLY, CDR2 FYNNEI. The CDR3 contains 15 residues. The V segment lost 8 bases and the J segment 4 bases; nucleotides outside the gene matches: 13.

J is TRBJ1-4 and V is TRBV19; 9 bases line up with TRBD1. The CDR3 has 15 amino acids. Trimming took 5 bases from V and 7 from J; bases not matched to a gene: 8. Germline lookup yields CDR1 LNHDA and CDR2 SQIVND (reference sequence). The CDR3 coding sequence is TGTGCCAGTAGTGAACAGGGGGCGAAGAGTGAAAAACTGTTTTTT. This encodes CASSEQGAKSEKLFF. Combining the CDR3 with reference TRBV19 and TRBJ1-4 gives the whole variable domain DGGITQSPKYLFRKEGQNVTLSCEQNLNHDAMYWYRQDPGQGLRLIYYSQIVNDFQKGDIAEGYSVSREKKESFPLTVTSAQKNPTAFYLCASSEQGAKSEKLFFGSGTQLSVL.

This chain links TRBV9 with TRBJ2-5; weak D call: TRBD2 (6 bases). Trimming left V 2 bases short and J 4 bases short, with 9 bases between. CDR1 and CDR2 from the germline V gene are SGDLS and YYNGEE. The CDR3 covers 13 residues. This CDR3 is CASSVGGGETQYF. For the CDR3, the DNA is TGTGCCAGCAGCGTCGGGGGAGGAGAGACCCAGTACTTC. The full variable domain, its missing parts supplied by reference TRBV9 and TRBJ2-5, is DSGVTQTPKHLITATGQRVTLRCSPRSGDLSVYWYQQSLDQGLQFLIQYYNGEERAKGNILERFSAQQFPDLHSELNLSSLELGDSALYFCASSVGGGETQYFGPGTRLLVL.

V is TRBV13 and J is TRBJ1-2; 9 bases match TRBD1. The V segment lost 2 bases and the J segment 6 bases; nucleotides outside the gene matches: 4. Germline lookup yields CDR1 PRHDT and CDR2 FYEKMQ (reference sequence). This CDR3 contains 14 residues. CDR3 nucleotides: TGTGCCAGCAGCTTAAACCGACAGGGGGATGGCTACACCTTC. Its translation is CASSLNRQGDGYTF.

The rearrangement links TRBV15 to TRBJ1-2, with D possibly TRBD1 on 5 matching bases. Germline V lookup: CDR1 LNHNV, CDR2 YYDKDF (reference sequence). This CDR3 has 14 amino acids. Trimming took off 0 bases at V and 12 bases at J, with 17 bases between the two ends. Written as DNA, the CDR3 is TGTGCCACCAGCAGAGATGACAGTTCAAAACCGGACACCTTC. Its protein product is CATSRDDSSKPDTF. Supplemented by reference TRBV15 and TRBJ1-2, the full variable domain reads DAMVIQNPRYQVTQFGKPVTLSCSQTLNHNVMYWYQQKSSQAPKLLFHYYDKDFNNEADTPDNFQSRRPNTSFCFLDIRSPGLGDTAMYLCATSRDDSSKPDTFGSGTRLTVV.

This CDR3 reads CATKDREQRDTQYF. The CDR3 coding sequence is TGTGCCACCAAAGACCGGGAGCAGAGAGATACGCAGTATTTT. The chain combines TRBV10-3 with TRBJ2-3, with a possible D match to TRBD2 (6 bases). Germline values: CDR1 ENHRY, CDR2 SYGVKD. Trimming took 10 bases from V and 5 from J, leaving 19 bases between them. The CDR3 is 14 amino acids.

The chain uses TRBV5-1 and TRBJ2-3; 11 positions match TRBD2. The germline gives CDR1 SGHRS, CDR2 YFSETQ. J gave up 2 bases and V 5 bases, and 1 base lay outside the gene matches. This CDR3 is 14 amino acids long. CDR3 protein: CASRTSGITDTQYF. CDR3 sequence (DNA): TGCGCCAGCAGGACTAGCGGGATCACAGATACGCAGTATTTT.

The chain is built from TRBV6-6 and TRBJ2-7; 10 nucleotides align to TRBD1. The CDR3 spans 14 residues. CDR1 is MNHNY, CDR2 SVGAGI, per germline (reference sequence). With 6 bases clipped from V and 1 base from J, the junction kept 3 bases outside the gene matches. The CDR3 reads CASRGTGVSYEQYF. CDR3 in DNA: TGTGCCAGCAGGGGGACAGGGGTATCCTACGAGCAGTACTTC.

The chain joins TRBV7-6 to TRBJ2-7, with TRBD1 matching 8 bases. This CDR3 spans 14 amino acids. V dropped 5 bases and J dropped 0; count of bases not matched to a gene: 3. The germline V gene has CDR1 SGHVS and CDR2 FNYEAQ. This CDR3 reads CASSLGTGSYEQYF. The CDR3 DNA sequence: TGTGCCAGCAGCCTGGGGACAGGCTCCTACGAGCAGTACTTC.

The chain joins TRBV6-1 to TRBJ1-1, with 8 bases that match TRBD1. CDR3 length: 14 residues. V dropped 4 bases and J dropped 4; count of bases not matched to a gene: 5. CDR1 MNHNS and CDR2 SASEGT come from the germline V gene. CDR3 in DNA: TGTGCCAGCAGTGCAACAGGGGGAATCACTGAAGCTTTCTTT. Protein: CASSATGGITEAFF.

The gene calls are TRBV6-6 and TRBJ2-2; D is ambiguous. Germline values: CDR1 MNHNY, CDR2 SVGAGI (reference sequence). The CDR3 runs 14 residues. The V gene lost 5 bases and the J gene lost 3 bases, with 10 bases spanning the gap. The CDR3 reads CASSRNRDTGELFF. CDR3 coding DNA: TGTGCCAGCAGTCGTAACAGAGACACCGGGGAGCTGTTTTTT.

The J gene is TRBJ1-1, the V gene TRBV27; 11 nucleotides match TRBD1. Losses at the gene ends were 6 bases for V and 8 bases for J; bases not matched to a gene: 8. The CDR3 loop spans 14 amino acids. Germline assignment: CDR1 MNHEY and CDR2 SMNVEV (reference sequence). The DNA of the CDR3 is TGTGCCAGCAGCGCGGGGACAGGGGGGTCCGAAGCTTTCTTT. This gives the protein CASSAGTGGSEAFF.

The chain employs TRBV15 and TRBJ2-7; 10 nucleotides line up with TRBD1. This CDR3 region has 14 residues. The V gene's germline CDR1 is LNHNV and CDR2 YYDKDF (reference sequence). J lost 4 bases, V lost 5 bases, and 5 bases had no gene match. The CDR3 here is CATSLRTGGYEQYF. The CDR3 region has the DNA TGTGCCACCAGCCTACGGACAGGGGGTTACGAGCAGTACTTC.

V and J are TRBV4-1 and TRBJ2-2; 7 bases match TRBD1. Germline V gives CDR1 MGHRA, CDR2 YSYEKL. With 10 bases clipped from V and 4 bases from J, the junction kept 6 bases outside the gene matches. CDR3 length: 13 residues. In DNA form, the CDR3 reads TGCGCCACTAGACAGGGTAGCACCGGGGAGCTGTTTTTT. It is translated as CATRQGSTGELFF.

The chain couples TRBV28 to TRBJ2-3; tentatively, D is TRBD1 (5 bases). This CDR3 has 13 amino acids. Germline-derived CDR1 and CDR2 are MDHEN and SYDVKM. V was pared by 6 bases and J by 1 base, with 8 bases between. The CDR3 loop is CASRGPGTDTQYF. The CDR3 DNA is TGTGCCAGCAGGGGGCCGGGCACAGATACGCAGTATTTT.

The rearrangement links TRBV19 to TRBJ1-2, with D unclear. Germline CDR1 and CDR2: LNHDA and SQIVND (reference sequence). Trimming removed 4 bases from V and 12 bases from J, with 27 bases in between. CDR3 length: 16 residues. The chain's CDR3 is CASSTTQRSRLNGHTF. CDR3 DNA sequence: TGTGCCAGTAGTACAACTCAGAGGTCCCGGCTGAATGGTCACACCTTC.

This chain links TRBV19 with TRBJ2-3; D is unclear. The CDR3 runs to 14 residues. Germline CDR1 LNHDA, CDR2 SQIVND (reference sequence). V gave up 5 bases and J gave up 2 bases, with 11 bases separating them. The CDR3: CASSFLSSTDTQYF. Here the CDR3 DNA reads TGTGCCAGTAGTTTCCTCTCCTCCACAGATACGCAGTATTTT.

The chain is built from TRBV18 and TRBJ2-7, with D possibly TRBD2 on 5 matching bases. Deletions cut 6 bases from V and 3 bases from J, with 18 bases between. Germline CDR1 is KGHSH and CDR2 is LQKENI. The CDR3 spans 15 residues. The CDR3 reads CASSNGEPDNYEQYF. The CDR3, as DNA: TGTGCCAGCTCGAACGGGGAGCCAGATAACTACGAGCAGTACTTC.

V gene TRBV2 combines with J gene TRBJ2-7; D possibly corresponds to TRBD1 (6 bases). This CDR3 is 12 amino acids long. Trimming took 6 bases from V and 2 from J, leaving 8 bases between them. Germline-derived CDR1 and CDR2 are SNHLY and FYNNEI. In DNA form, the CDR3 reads TGTGCCAGCAGGACAGGTCCCTACGAGCAGTACTTC. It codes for CASRTGPYEQYF.

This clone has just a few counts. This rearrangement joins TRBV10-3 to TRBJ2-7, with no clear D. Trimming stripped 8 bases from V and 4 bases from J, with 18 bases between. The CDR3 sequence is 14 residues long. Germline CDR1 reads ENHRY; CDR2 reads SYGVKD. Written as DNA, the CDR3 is TGTGCCATCGAGGATGCCTCTACCCCATACGAGCAGTACTTC. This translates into CAIEDASTPYEQYF.

The DNA of the CDR3 is TGTGCCAGCAGTCGAGGGAATAGCAATCAGCCCCAGCATTTT. It codes for CASSRGNSNQPQHF. This chain connects TRBV28 to TRBJ1-5; unclear D gene. The CDR3 runs to 14 residues. Per germline, CDR1 MDHEN and CDR2 SYDVKM. Deletions cut 5 bases from V and 0 bases from J, with 8 bases between.

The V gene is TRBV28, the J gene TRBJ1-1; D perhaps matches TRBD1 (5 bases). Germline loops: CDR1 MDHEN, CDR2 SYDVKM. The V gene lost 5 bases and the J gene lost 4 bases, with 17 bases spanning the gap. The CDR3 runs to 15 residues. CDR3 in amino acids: CASSRPGGESTEAFF. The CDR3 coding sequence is TGTGCCAGCAGTCGACCGGGGGGAGAGAGCACTGAAGCTTTCTTT.

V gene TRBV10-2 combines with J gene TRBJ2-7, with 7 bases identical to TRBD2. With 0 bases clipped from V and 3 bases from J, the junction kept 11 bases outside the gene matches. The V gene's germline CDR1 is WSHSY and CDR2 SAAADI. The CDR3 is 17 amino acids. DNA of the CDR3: TGCGCCAGCAGTGAGTCTGCACTAGCGAAAACATACTACGAGCAGTACTTC. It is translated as CASSESALAKTYYEQYF.